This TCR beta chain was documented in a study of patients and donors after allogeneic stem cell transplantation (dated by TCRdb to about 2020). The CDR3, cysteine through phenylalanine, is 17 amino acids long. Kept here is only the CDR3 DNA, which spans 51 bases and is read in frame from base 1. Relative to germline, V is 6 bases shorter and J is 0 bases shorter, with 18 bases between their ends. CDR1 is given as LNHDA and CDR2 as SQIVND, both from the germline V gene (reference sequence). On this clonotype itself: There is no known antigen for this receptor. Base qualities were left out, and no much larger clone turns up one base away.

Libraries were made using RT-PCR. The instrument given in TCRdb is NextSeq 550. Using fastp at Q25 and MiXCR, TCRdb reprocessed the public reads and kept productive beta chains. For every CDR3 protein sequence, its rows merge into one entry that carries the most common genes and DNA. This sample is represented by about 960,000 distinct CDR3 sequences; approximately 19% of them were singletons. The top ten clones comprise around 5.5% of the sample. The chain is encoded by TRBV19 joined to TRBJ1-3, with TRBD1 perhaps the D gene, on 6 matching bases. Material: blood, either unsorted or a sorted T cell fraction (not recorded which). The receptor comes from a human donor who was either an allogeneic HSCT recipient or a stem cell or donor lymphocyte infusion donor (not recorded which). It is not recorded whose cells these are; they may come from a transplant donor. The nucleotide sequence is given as TGTGCCAGTAGCCTAACCAGGACAGTCAACTCTGGAAACACCATATATTTT. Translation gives CASSLTRTVNSGNTIYF.